This TCR beta chain was documented in a study of ipilimumab plus nivolumab after autologous stem cell transplantation. Study-wide background: Both relapsed and primary refractory DLBCL were included.

Patients got ipilimumab 1 mg/kg beginning 14 to 28 days post-transplant. The repertoire was sequenced with immunoSEQ multiplex PCR; TCRdb's copy has only in-frame clones and lacks some. Among 15,000 to 20,000 clones, approximately 75% were seen once, and the ten largest hold approximately 20%. About this clone itself: Antigen: not known.

V was clipped by 3 bases and J by 11 bases, with 9 bases between them. CDR3 length: 11 residues. Per germline, CDR1 SGHTS and CDR2 YDEGEE. Study results and limitations: Authors suggest TCR repertoire, Treg phenotype and gut microbiota support further study.

Sequencing used PBMCs, obtained in a trial of ipilimumab plus nivolumab as post-transplant consolidation. The receptor was derived from a male donor with diffuse large B-cell lymphoma. The chain combines TRBV5-8 with TRBJ2-1, with D possibly TRBD2 on 6 matching bases. The CDR3 sequence is CASSSTSQQFF. CDR3 coding DNA: TGTGCCAGCAGCTCTACTAGCCAGCAGTTCTTC. Drawing the rest from reference TRBV5-8 and TRBJ2-1, the complete variable domain is EAGVTQSPTHLIKTRGQQATLRCSPISGHTSVYWYQQALGLGLQFLLWYDEGEERNRGNFPPRFSGRQFPNYSSELNVNALELEDSALYLCASSSTSQQFFGPGTRLTVL.